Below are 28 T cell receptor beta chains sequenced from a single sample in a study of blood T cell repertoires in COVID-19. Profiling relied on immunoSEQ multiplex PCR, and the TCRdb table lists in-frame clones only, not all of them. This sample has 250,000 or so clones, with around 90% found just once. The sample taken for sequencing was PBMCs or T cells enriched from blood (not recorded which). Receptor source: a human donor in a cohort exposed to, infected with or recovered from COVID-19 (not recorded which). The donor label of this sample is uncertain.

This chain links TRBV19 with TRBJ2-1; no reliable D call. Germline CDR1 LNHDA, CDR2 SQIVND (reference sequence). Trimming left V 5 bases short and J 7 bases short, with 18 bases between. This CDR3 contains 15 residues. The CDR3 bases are TGTGCCAGTAGTCCCGGATGGTTAGACGGGAATGAGCAGTTCTTC. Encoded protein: CASSPGWLDGNEQFF.

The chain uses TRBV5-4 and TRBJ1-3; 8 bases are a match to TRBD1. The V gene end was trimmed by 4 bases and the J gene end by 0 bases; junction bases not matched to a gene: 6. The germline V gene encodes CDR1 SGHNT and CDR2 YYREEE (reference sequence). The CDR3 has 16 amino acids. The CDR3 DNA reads TGTGCCAGCAGCCTAAACAGGGGGAGCTCTGGAAACACCATATATTTT. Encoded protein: CASSLNRGSSGNTIYF.

CDR3 protein: CASSFNQGSDTQYF. The CDR3 DNA sequence: TGTGCCAGCAGCTTCAATCAGGGGTCAGATACGCAGTATTTT. This chain joins TRBV7-9 and TRBJ2-3, with D possibly being TRBD1 (6 bases). The length of the CDR3 is 14 residues. Trimming removed 3 bases at V and 4 bases at J, with 11 bases between. Germline CDR1 and CDR2: SEHNR and FQNEAQ (reference sequence).

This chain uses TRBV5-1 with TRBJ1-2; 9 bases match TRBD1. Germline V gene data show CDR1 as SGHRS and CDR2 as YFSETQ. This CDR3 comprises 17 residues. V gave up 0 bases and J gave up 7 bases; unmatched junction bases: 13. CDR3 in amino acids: CASSLGPPPGQGSGYTF. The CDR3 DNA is TGCGCCAGCAGCTTGGGTCCCCCTCCGGGACAGGGTAGTGGCTACACCTTC.

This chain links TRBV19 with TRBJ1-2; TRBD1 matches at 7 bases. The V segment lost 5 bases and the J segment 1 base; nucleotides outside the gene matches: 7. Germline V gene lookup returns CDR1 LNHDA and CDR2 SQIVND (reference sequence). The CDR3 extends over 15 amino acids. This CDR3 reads CASSETGRFNYGYTF. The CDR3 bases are TGTGCCAGTAGTGAGACAGGGAGGTTTAACTATGGCTACACCTTC.

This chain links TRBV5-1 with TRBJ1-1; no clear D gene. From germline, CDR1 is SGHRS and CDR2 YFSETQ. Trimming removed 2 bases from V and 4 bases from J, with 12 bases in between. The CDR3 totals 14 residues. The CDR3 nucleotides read TGCGCCAGCAGCTTAACGAGGGCGGGCACTGAAGCTTTCTTT. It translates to CASSLTRAGTEAFF.

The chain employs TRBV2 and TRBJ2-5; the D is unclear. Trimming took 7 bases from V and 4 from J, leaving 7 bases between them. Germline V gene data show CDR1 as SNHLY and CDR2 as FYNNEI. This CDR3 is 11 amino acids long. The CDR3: CASTERETQYF. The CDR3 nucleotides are TGTGCCAGCACCGAGAGAGAGACCCAGTACTTC.

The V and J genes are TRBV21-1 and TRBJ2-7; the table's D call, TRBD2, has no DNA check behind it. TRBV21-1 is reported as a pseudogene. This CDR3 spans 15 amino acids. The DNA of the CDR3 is TGTGCCAGCAGCATGGACTCGGGGTTGAGAAACGAGCAGTACTTC. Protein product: CASSMDSGLRNEQYF.

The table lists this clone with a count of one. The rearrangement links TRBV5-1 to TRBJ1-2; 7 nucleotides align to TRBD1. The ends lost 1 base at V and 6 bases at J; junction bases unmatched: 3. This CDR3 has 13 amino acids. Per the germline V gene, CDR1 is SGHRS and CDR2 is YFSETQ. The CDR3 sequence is CASSLWQGDGYTF. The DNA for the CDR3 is TGCGCCAGCAGCTTGTGGCAGGGGGATGGCTACACCTTC.

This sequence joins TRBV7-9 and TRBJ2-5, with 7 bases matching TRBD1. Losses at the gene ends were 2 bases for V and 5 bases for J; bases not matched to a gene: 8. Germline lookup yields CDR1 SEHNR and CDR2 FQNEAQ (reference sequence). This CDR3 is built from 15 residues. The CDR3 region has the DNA TGTGCCAGCAGCTTAAGACACAGGGGCTGGGAGACCCAGTACTTC. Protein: CASSLRHRGWETQYF.

The CDR3 DNA follows: TGTGCCAGCAGAACCCAGGGAGGGGAGGTTGAAGCTTTCTTT. The encoded protein is CASRTQGGEVEAFF. The chain recombines TRBV27 with TRBJ1-1, with D perhaps TRBD1 (5 bases). The CDR3 extends over 14 amino acids. Germline V gene lookup returns CDR1 MNHEY and CDR2 SMNVEV (reference sequence). V shed 6 bases and J shed 7 bases, with 18 bases lying between them.

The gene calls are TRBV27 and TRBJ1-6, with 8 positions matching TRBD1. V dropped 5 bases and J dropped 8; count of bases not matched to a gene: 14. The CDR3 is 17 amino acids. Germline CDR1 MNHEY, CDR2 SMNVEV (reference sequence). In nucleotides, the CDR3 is TGTGCCAGCAGTCGGACAGGGCCAGGCCCAAGGGATTCACCCCTCCACTTT. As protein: CASSRTGPGPRDSPLHF.

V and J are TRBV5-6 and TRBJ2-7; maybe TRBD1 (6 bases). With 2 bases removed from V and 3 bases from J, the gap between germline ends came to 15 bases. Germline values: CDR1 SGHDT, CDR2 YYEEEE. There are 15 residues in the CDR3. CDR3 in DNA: TGTGCCAGCAGCTTATACCGGACAGATCTCTACGAGCAGTACTTC. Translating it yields CASSLYRTDLYEQYF.

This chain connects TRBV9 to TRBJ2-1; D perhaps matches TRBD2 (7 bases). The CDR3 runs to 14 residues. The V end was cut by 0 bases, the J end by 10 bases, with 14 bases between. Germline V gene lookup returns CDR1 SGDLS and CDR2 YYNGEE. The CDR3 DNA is TGTGCCAGCAGCGTAGTGGGGACGGGGGGCGAGCAGTTCTTC. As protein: CASSVVGTGGEQFF.

The CDR3 nucleotides are TGCGCCAGCAGCTTGGAAAGGGGTTCTGGAAACACCATATATTTT. Amino acids: CASSLERGSGNTIYF. The J gene is TRBJ1-3, the V gene TRBV5-1; D might be TRBD1 (5 bases). The CDR3 consists of 15 residues. Looked up from germline, CDR1 is SGHRS and CDR2 is YFSETQ. Trimming took 0 bases from V and 1 from J, leaving 8 bases between them. The entire variable domain, with the rest obtained from reference TRBV5-1 and TRBJ1-3, is as follows: KAGVTQTPRYLIKTRGQQVTLSCSPISGHRSVSWYQQTPGQGLQFLFEYFSETQRNKGNFPGRFSGRQFSNSRSEMNVSTLELGDSALYLCASSLERGSGNTIYFGEGSWLTVV.

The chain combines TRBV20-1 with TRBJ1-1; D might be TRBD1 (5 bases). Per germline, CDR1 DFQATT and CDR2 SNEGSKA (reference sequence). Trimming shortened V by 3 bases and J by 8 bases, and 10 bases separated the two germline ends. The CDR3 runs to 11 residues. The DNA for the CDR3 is TGCAGTGCTAGGGGGGGTTCCGAAGCTTTCTTT. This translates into CSARGGSEAFF.

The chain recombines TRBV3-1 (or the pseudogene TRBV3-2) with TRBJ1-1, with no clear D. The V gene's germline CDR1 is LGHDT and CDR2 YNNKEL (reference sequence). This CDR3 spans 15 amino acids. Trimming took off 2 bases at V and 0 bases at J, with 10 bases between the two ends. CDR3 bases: TGTGCCAGCAGCCAATTGGTAGAGGTGAACACTGAAGCTTTCTTT. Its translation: CASSQLVEVNTEAFF.

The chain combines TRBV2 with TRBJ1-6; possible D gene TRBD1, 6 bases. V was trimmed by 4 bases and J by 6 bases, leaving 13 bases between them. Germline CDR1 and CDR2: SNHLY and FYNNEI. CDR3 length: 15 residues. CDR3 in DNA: TGTGCCAGCAGTGTGGGACAAGGCTTTAATTCACCCCTCCACTTT. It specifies CASSVGQGFNSPLHF.

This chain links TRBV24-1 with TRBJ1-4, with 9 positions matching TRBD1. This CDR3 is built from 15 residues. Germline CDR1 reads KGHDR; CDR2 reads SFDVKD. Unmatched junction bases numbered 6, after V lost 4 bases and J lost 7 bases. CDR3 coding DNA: TGTGCCACCAGTGACACCGGGACAGGGAGTGAAAAACTGTTTTTT. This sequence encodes CATSDTGTGSEKLFF.

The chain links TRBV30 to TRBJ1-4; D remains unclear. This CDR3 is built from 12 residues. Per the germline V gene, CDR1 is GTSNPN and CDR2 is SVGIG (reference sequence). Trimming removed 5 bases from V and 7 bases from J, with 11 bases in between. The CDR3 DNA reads TGTGCCTGGGCCTATTCGGGTGAAAAACTGTTTTTT. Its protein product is CAWAYSGEKLFF.

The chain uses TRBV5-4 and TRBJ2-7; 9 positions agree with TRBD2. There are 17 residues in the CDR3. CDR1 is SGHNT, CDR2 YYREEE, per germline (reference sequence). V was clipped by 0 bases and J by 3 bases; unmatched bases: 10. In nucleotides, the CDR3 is TGTGCCAGCAGCTTGGGGCTAGCGGGGTCCTCCTTCTACGAGCAGTACTTC. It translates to CASSLGLAGSSFYEQYF.

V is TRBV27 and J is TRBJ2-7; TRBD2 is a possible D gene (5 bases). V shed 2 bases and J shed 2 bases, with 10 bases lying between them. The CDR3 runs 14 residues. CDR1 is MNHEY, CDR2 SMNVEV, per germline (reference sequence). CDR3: CASSLKPGAYEQYF. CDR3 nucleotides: TGTGCCAGCAGTTTAAAACCCGGGGCCTACGAGCAGTACTTC.

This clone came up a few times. CDR3 sequence: CASSNNGQASTEAFF. In DNA form, the CDR3 reads TGTGCCAGCAGCAACAACGGACAGGCCTCCACTGAAGCTTTCTTT. The J gene is TRBJ1-1, the V gene TRBV7-9, with 7 bases matching TRBD1. This CDR3 is 15 amino acids long. Germline V gene sequence: CDR1 SEHNR, CDR2 FQNEAQ (reference sequence). Losses at the gene ends were 5 bases for V and 4 bases for J; bases not matched to a gene: 10. Drawing the rest from reference TRBV7-9 and TRBJ1-1, the complete variable domain is DTGVSQNPRHKITKRGQNVTFRCDPISEHNRLYWYRQTLGQGPEFLTYFQNEAQLEKSRLLSDRFSAERPKGSFSTLEIQRTEQGDSAMYLCASSNNGQASTEAFFGQGTRLTVV.

The CDR3 bases are TGTGCCAGCAGTGAACCGACTCCGGGACAGGGGGACTATGGCTACACCTTC. It specifies CASSEPTPGQGDYGYTF. The chain employs TRBV6-1 and TRBJ1-2, with 11 bases matching TRBD1. The CDR3 is 17 amino acids. V was pared by 2 bases and J by 3 bases, with 8 bases of the junction left unmatched. The germline CDR1 and CDR2 sequences are MNHNS and SASEGT.

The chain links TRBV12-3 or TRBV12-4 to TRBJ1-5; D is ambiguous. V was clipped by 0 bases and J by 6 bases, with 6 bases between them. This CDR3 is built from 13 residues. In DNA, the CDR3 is TGTGCCAGCAGTTTAGCCGGGTCTCAGCCCCAGCATTTT. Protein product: CASSLAGSQPQHF.

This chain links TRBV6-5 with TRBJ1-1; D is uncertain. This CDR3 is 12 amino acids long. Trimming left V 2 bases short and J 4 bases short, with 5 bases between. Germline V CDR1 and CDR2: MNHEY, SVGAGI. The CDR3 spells CASSYPSTEAFF. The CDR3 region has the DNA TGTGCCAGCAGTTACCCCAGCACTGAAGCTTTCTTT.

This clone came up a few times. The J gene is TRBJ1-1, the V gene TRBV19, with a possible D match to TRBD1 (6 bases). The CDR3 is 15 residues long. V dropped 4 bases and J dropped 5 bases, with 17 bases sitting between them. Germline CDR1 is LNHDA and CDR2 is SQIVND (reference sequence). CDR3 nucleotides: TGTGCCAGTAGTAAGGGGGGGCGACCCTTTACTGAAGCTTTCTTT. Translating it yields CASSKGGRPFTEAFF. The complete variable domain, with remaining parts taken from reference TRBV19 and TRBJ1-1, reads DGGITQSPKYLFRKEGQNVTLSCEQNLNHDAMYWYRQDPGQGLRLIYYSQIVNDFQKGDIAEGYSVSREKKESFPLTVTSAQKNPTAFYLCASSKGGRPFTEAFFGQGTRLTVV.

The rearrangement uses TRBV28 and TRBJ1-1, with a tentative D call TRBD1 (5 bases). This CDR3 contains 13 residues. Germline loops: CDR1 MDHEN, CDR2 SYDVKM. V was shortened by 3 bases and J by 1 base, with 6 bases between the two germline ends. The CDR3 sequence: CASSFQGNTEAFF. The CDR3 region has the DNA TGTGCCAGCAGTTTCCAGGGGAACACTGAAGCTTTCTTT.